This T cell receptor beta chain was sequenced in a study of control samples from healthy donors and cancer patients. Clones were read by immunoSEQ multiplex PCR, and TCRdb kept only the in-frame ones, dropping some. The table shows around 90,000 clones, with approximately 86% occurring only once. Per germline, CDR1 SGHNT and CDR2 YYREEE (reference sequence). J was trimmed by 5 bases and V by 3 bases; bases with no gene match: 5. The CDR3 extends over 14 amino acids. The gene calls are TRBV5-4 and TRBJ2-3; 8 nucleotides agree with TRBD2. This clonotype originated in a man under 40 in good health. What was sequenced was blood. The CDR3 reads CASSSRGGQDTQYF. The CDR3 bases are TGTGCCAGCAGCTCCCGGGGGGGCCAAGATACGCAGTATTTT.